This T cell receptor (beta chain) was retrieved from a study of shared clonotypes between healthy human individuals. This clone was seen only a few times. There are 14 residues in the CDR3. Germline CDR1 reads GTSNPN; CDR2 reads SVGIG (reference sequence). The V end lost 0 bases, the J end lost 5 bases, and 13 bases lay between the germline ends. Assay: immunoSEQ multiplex PCR; the TCRdb copy retains only in-frame clones and omits some. The profile shows a few hundred thousand clones, roughly 78% of them singletons. Sequencing used PBMCs. This sequence originates from a woman aged 40 to 50 in good health. Some clones in this sample may be carry-over from other donors' samples. The rearrangement joins TRBV30 to TRBJ2-5; D uncertain. The CDR3 spells CAWSVGRPWETQYF. The DNA for the CDR3 is TGTGCCTGGAGTGTTGGACGGCCGTGGGAGACCCAGTACTTC.